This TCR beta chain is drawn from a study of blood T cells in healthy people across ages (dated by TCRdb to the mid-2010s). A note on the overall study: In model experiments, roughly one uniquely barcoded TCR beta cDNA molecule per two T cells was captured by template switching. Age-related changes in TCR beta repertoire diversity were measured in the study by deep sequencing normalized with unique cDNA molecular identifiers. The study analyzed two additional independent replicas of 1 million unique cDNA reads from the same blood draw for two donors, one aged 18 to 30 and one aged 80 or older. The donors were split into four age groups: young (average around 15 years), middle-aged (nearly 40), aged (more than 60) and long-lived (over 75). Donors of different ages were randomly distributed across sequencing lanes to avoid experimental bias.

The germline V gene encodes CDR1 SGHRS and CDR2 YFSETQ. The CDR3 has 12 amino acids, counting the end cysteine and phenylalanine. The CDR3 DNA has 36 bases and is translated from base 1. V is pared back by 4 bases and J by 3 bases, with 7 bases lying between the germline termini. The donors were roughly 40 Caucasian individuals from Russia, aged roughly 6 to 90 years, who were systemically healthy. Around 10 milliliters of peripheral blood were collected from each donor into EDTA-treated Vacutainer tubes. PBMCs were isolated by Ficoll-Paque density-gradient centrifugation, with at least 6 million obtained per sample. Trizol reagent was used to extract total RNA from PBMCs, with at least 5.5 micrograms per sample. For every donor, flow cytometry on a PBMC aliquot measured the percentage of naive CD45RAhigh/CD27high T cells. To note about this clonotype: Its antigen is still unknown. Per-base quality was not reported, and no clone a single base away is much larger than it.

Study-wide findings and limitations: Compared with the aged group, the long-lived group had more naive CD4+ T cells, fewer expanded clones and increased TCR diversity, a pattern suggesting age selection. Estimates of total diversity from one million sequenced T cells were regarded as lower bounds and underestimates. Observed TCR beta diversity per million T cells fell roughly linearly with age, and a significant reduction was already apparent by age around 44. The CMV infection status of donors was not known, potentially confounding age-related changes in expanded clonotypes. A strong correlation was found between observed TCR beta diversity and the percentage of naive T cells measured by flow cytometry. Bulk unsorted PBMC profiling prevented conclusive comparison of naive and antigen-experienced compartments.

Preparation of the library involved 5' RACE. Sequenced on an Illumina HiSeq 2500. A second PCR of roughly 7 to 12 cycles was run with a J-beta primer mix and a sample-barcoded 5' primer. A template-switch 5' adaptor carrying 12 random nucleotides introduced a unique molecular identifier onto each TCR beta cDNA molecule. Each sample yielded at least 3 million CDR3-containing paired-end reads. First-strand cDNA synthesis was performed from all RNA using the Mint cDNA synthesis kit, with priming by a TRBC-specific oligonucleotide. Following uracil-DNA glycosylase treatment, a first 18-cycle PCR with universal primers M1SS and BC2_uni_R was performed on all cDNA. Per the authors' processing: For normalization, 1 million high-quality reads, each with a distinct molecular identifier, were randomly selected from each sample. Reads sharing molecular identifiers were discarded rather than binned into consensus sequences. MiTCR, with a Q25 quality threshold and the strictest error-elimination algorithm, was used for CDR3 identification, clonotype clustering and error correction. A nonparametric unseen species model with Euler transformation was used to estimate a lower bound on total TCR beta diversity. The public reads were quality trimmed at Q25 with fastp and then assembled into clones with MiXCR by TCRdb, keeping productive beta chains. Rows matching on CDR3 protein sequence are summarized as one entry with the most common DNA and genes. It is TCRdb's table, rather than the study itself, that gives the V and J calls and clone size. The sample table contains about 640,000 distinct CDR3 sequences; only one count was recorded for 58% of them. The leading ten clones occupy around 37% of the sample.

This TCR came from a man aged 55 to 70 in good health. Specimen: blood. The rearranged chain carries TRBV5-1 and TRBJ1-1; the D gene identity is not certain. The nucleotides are TGCGCCAGCAGCCCGCCTTACACTGAAGCTTTCTTT. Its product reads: CASSPPYTEAFF.